The 28 T cell receptor beta chains reported below all come from one sample, sequenced in a study of blood T cells in healthy people across ages. The authors ran a second PCR of roughly 7 to 11 cycles using a sample-barcoded 5' primer and a J-beta primer mix. TCRdb fed the 5' RACE reads into MiXCR, producing one record per CDR3 protein. Of around 1,800,000 distinct CDR3 sequences listed, more than 35% are singletons. The sample was blood. The receptor set was obtained from a human donor in good health.

The CDR3 is CSGGSPGGRLEETQYF. CDR3 bases: TGCAGTGGAGGTTCCCCCGGGGGGCGCCTGGAAGAGACCCAGTACTTC. The chain recombines TRBV20-1 with TRBJ2-5, with a possible D match to TRBD2 (7 bases). Germline-derived CDR1 and CDR2 are DFQATT and SNEGSKA (reference sequence). The CDR3 length is 16 residues. The ends were cut back, 7 bases at V and 3 bases at J, with 24 bases in the middle.

The chain employs TRBV7-9 and TRBJ1-2; TRBD1 might be the D (5 bases). Trimming cost V 6 bases and J 6 bases, with 20 bases left between them. The CDR3 contains 15 residues. Germline assignment: CDR1 SEHNR and CDR2 FQNEAQ (reference sequence). The CDR3 region has the DNA TGTGCCAGCAGGCTGGAGGACGGGGGTCTCGATGGCTACACCTTC. Amino acids: CASRLEDGGLDGYTF. Using reference TRBV7-9 and TRBJ1-2 for the parts outside the CDR3, the full variable domain is DTGVSQNPRHKITKRGQNVTFRCDPISEHNRLYWYRQTLGQGPEFLTYFQNEAQLEKSRLLSDRFSAERPKGSFSTLEIQRTEQGDSAMYLCASRLEDGGLDGYTFGSGTRLTVV.

The V gene is TRBV4-3, the J gene TRBJ2-5; the match to TRBD2 covers 13 bases. The CDR3 extends over 20 amino acids. The V gene end was trimmed by 1 base and the J gene end by 0 bases; junction bases not matched to a gene: 11. Germline lookup yields CDR1 LGHNA and CDR2 YSLEER. The DNA of the CDR3 is TGCGCCAGCAGCCAAGTGACTAGCGGGGGGCTTAATCCGTACCAAGAGACCCAGTACTTC. Amino acids: CASSQVTSGGLNPYQETQYF.

The chain has TRBV7-2 and TRBJ1-3, with D unresolved. Germline values: CDR1 SGHTA, CDR2 FQGNSA. This CDR3 contains 16 residues. The V end was cut by 1 base, the J end by 0 bases, with 10 bases between. CDR3 coding DNA: TGTGCCAGCAGCTTAGATGTCGGCCCCTCTGGAAACACCATATATTTT. This translates into CASSLDVGPSGNTIYF.

The chain employs TRBV16 and TRBJ2-7; a possible D gene is TRBD2 (6 bases). This CDR3 region has 14 residues. Germline V gene data show CDR1 as KGHSY and CDR2 as FQNENV. Trimming stripped 4 bases from V and 7 bases from J, with 17 bases between. The CDR3 sequence is CASSPRPRAGEQYF. As DNA, the CDR3 is TGTGCCAGCAGCCCTAGACCAAGGGCGGGAGAGCAGTACTTC.

The gene calls are TRBV7-9 and TRBJ2-7; D is possibly TRBD2 (5 bases). Germline assignment: CDR1 SEHNR and CDR2 FQNEAQ (reference sequence). The V and J ends lost 3 bases and 3 bases respectively, with 15 bases between them. The CDR3 extends over 15 amino acids. CDR3 DNA sequence: TGTGCCAGCAGCTTGTTCCGACGGGGAAGCTACGAGCAGTACTTC. Its protein product is CASSLFRRGSYEQYF.

This clonotype was detected once. The CDR3 here is CASSRLGRGERETQYF. CDR3 in DNA: TGTGCCAGCAGCCGCTTGGGCCGCGGGGAGCGGGAGACCCAGTACTTC. V gene TRBV5-6 combines with J gene TRBJ2-5; possibly TRBD2 for D (6 bases). This CDR3 region has 16 residues. V lost 4 bases to trimming and J lost 5 bases, with 21 bases between them. CDR1 is SGHDT, CDR2 YYEEEE, per germline.

The table lists this clonotype with a few counts. The chain is built from TRBV6-1 and TRBJ2-7; 8 nucleotides line up with TRBD1. CDR1 is MNHNS, CDR2 SASEGT, per germline. V was clipped by 6 bases and J by 3 bases; unmatched bases: 10. This CDR3 is 15 amino acids long. DNA of the CDR3: TGTGCCAGCAGCGGGACCGACAGGGGAATCTACGAGCAGTACTTC. It is translated as CASSGTDRGIYEQYF.

In its sample, this clonotype was seen a few times. The genes are TRBV7-9 and TRBJ1-2; D unclear. This CDR3 contains 17 residues. In germline, CDR1 is SEHNR, CDR2 FQNEAQ (reference sequence). V gave up 1 base and J gave up 3 bases, with 18 bases separating them. The CDR3 bases are TGTGCCAGCAGCTTAGGGCAGGCCAATACACGTGACTATGGCTACACCTTC. Translated, it gives CASSLGQANTRDYGYTF.

This clonotype has a handful of counts. The chain combines TRBV12-3 or TRBV12-4 with TRBJ1-5; TRBD1 is a possible D gene (6 bases). V lost 6 bases and J lost 6, with 12 bases in between. The CDR3 is 13 amino acids. CDR3 coding DNA: TGTGCCAGCAGCAACAGGGTTAGTCAGCCCCAGCATTTT. Amino acids: CASSNRVSQPQHF.

The chain combines TRBV7-9 with TRBJ2-1; D may be TRBD1 (6 bases). Germline CDR1 and CDR2: SEHNR and FQNEAQ (reference sequence). The CDR3 is 17 amino acids. Between the trimmed V and J ends, which lost 4 bases and 0 bases, there was a span of 16 bases. This chain's CDR3 is CASSSTKGVSSYNEQFF. In DNA, the CDR3 is TGTGCCAGCAGCTCGACGAAGGGGGTGAGCTCCTACAATGAGCAGTTCTTC. Looking up the rest from reference TRBV7-9 and TRBJ2-1 gives the full variable domain: DTGVSQNPRHKITKRGQNVTFRCDPISEHNRLYWYRQTLGQGPEFLTYFQNEAQLEKSRLLSDRFSAERPKGSFSTLEIQRTEQGDSAMYLCASSSTKGVSSYNEQFFGPGTRLTVL.

In regard to this clonotype: Relative to the germline gene, one junction end is altered; a read error may explain this. DNA of the CDR3: TGTGCCAGCAGCCACTTATACTACGAGCGGTACTTC. Translated, it gives CASSHLYYERYF. This chain joins TRBV12-3 or TRBV12-4 and TRBJ2-7; no definite D call. The CDR3 is 12 residues long.

V usage is TRBV7-8 and J usage is TRBJ2-5; D ambiguous. The germline V gene has CDR1 SGHVS and CDR2 FQNEAQ. Trimming took 3 bases from V and 3 from J, leaving 20 bases between them. The CDR3 has 17 residues. The CDR3 sequence: CASSFQPGLLKKETQYF. The CDR3 nucleotides are TGTGCCAGCAGCTTCCAACCTGGGCTCCTTAAGAAAGAGACCCAGTACTTC.

This clonotype has a handful of counts. Written as DNA, the CDR3 is TGTGCCAGCAGCTTAGTTAGGGTAGGAGAAGCTTTCTTT. It yields the protein CASSLVRVGEAFF. The rearrangement links TRBV11-3 to TRBJ1-1; no definite D call. This CDR3 spans 13 amino acids. Looked up from germline, CDR1 is SGHNT and CDR2 is YENEEA. The V end lost 1 base, the J end lost 8 bases, and 11 bases lay between the germline ends.

The chain is built from TRBV27 and TRBJ2-1; tentative D call: TRBD2 (6 bases). CDR3 length: 13 residues. Germline V gives CDR1 MNHEY, CDR2 SMNVEV (reference sequence). Trimming shortened V by 8 bases and J by 12 bases, and 20 bases separated the two germline ends. DNA for the CDR3: TGTGCCAGCCGGGGTCTCGGGGGAAAAAGGCAGTTCTTC. Protein: CASRGLGGKRQFF.

The chain couples TRBV5-1 to TRBJ2-1; 7 bases are a match to TRBD1. The ends lost 4 bases at V and 6 bases at J; junction bases unmatched: 13. CDR3 length: 16 amino acids. The germline V gene has CDR1 SGHRS and CDR2 YFSETQ. CDR3 in DNA: TGCGCCAGCAGCAGCAGGGTCGGACAGGTCTCCAATGAGCAGTTCTTC. This translates into CASSSRVGQVSNEQFF.

This clonotype was seen a few times. V is TRBV29-1 and J is TRBJ2-3, with 8 bases that match TRBD2. Looked up from germline, CDR1 is SQVTM and CDR2 is ANQGSEA. V shed 0 bases and J 5 bases; nucleotides not matched to a gene: 10. CDR3 length equals 16 residues. The CDR3 loop reads CSVEEFESGGQDTQYF. For the CDR3, the DNA is TGCAGCGTTGAAGAATTCGAGTCGGGGGGGCAAGATACGCAGTATTTT.

This clonotype has at least ten counts. The V call is TRBV12-3 or TRBV12-4, the J call TRBJ1-1; D uncertain. Trimming removed 1 base at V and 1 base at J, with 4 bases between. The CDR3 has 13 residues. The CDR3 here is CASSLVENTEAFF. Written as DNA, the CDR3 is TGTGCCAGCAGTTTAGTAGAGAACACTGAAGCTTTCTTT.

This clonotype has just a few counts. The V call is TRBV10-3, the J call TRBJ1-2, with D possibly being TRBD1 (6 bases). The CDR3 runs 14 residues. Germline-derived CDR1 and CDR2 are ENHRY and SYGVKD. Trimming took 0 bases from V and 3 from J, leaving 8 bases between them. CDR3 nucleotides: TGTGCCATCAGTGAGTCGGCAGGGGACTATGGCTACACCTTC. It specifies CAISESAGDYGYTF.

The chain is built from TRBV20-1 and TRBJ2-5; 10 positions agree with TRBD2. CDR3 length equals 14 residues. Germline CDR1 is DFQATT and CDR2 is SNEGSKA (reference sequence). V shed 4 bases, J shed 2 bases, and the junction held 4 bases outside the gene matches. The CDR3 region is CSATKREGQETQYF. CDR3 nucleotides: TGCAGTGCTACTAAGCGGGAGGGGCAAGAGACCCAGTACTTC.

This clonotype was observed a handful of times. This chain uses TRBV28 with TRBJ1-4; TRBD1 aligns across 7 bases. V lost 5 bases to trimming and J lost 3 bases; unmatched junction nucleotides: 3. The CDR3 extends over 14 amino acids. Germline assignment: CDR1 MDHEN and CDR2 SYDVKM. The CDR3 protein is CASSRQGSNEKLFF. The CDR3 bases are TGTGCCAGCAGTCGACAGGGATCTAATGAAAAACTGTTTTTT.

This chain uses TRBV7-7 with TRBJ2-3, with a weak D call TRBD2 (5 bases). Trimming removed 2 bases at V and 9 bases at J, with 12 bases between. Germline V CDR1 and CDR2: SSHAT, FNYEAQ (reference sequence). The CDR3 totals 13 residues. CDR3: CASSLSLAGTQYF. CDR3 sequence (DNA): TGTGCCAGCAGCTTAAGTCTAGCAGGCACGCAGTATTTT.

The chain couples TRBV5-1 to TRBJ2-4; possibly TRBD2 for D (5 bases). V was cut by 0 bases and J by 9 bases, with 16 bases left in between. The germline gives CDR1 SGHRS, CDR2 YFSETQ. The CDR3 consists of 15 residues. CDR3 DNA: TGCGCCAGCAGCTTGGAATTATCCCGGGGTGGCATTCAGTACTTC. This encodes CASSLELSRGGIQYF.

The chain uses TRBV28 and TRBJ1-6; weak D call: TRBD1 (5 bases). The CDR3 covers 15 residues. Trimming cost V 1 base and J 7 bases, with 11 bases left between them. Germline assignment: CDR1 MDHEN and CDR2 SYDVKM. The CDR3 sequence is CASSLLGQQNSPLHF. The CDR3 region has the DNA TGTGCCAGCAGTTTATTGGGGCAGCAAAATTCACCCCTCCACTTT.

V is TRBV3-1 and J is TRBJ2-4; 7 nucleotides align to TRBD2. The V gene's germline CDR1 is LGHDT and CDR2 YNNKEL (reference sequence). V trimming: 7 bases; J trimming: 15 bases; junction bases outside the gene matches: 15. This CDR3 comprises 13 residues. In DNA form, the CDR3 reads TGTGCCAGCATCAATAGGGGAGGGACTCGGGCGTACTTC. Encoded protein: CASINRGGTRAYF.

This chain links TRBV4-3 with TRBJ2-3, with D unresolved. This CDR3 is 16 amino acids long. The germline V gene has CDR1 LGHNA and CDR2 YSLEER. The V end was cut by 3 bases, the J end by 1 base, with 14 bases between. In DNA, the CDR3 is TGCGCCAGCAGCCAGCAGTACGACGGTCGCACAGATACGCAGTATTTT. Its translation: CASSQQYDGRTDTQYF.

This clonotype was seen ten or more times. The V and J genes are TRBV11-1 and TRBJ2-3; no clear D gene. Trimming pared 5 bases from V and 6 bases from J, leaving 12 bases between. CDR1 is SGHAT, CDR2 FQDESV, per germline (reference sequence). The CDR3 is 13 amino acids. The CDR3 loop is CASSLTVGDTQYF. The CDR3 nucleotides read TGTGCCAGCAGCCTGACGGTGGGGGATACGCAGTATTTT.

The chain links TRBV5-1 to TRBJ1-5; D is undetermined. V was shortened by 5 bases and J by 1 base, with 7 bases between the two germline ends. Germline V gene data show CDR1 as SGHRS and CDR2 as YFSETQ. The CDR3 runs to 13 residues. The chain's CDR3 is CASRISSNQPQHF. DNA for the CDR3: TGCGCCAGCAGGATCTCCAGCAATCAGCCCCAGCATTTT.